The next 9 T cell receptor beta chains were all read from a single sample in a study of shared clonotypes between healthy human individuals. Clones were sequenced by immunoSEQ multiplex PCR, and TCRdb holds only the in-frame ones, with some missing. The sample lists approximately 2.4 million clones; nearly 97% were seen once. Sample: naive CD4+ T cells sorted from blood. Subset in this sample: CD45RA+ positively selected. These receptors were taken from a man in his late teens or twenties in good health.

The CDR3 nucleotides are TGCGCCAGCAGCTTGGCCGTCCAGAAAGAAGCTTTCTTT. It specifies CASSLAVQKEAFF. This chain links TRBV5-1 with TRBJ1-1; D is ambiguous. V lost 0 bases and J 8 bases, leaving 11 bases between the germline ends. There are 13 residues in the CDR3. Germline CDR1 and CDR2: SGHRS and YFSETQ.

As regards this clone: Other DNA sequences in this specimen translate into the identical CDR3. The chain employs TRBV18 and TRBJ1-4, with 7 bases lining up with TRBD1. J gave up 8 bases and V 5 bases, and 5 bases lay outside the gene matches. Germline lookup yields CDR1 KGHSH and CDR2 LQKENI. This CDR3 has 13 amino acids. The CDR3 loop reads CASSSRQGEKLFF. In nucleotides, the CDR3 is TGTGCCAGCTCATCCCGACAGGGCGAAAAACTGTTTTTT. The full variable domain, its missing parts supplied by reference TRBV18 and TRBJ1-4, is NAGVMQNPRHLVRRRGQEARLRCSPMKGHSHVYWYRQLPEEGLKFMVYLQKENIIDESGMPKERFSAEFPKEGPSILRIQQVVRGDSAAYFCASSSRQGEKLFFGSGTQLSVL.

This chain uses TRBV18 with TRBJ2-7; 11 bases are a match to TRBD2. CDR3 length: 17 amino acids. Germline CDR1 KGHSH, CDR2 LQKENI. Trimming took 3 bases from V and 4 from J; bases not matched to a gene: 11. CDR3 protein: CASSPRGSGRAGYEQYF. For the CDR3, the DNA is TGTGCCAGCTCACCCCGGGGTAGCGGGAGGGCCGGATACGAGCAGTACTTC.

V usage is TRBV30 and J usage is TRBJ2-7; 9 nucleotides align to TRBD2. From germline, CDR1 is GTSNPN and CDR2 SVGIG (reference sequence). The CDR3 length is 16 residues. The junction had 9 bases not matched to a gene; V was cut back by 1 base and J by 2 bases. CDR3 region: CAWSGAGGTRAYEQYF. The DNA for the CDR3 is TGTGCCTGGAGTGGAGCGGGAGGAACGAGGGCCTACGAGCAGTACTTC.

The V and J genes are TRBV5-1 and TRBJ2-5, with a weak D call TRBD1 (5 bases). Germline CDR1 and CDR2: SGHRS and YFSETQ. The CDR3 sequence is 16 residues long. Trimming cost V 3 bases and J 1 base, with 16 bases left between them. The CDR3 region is CASSSLPRVTQETQYF. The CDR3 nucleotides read TGCGCCAGCAGCTCCCTCCCCAGGGTAACCCAAGAGACCCAGTACTTC. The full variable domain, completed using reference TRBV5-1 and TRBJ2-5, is KAGVTQTPRYLIKTRGQQVTLSCSPISGHRSVSWYQQTPGQGLQFLFEYFSETQRNKGNFPGRFSGRQFSNSRSEMNVSTLELGDSALYLCASSSLPRVTQETQYFGPGTRLLVL.

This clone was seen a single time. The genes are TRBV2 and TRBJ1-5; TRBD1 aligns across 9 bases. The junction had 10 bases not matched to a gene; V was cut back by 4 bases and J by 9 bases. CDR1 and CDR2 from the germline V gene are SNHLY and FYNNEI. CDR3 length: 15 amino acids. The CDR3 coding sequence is TGTGCCAGCAGTGGACAGGGGGGCCTCTTACGGCCCCAGCATTTT. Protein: CASSGQGGLLRPQHF.

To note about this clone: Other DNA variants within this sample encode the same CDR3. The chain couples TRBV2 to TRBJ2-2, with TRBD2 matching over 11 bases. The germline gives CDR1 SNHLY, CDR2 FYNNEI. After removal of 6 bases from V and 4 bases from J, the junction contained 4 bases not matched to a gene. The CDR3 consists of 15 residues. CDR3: CASSLAGGPTGELFF. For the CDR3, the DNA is TGTGCCAGCAGCCTAGCGGGGGGTCCCACCGGGGAGCTGTTTTTT.

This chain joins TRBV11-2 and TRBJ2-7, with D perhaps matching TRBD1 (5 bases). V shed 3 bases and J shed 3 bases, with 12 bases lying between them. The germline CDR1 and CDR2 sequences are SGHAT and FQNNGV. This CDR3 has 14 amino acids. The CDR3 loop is CASSFPQGGYEQYF. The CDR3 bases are TGTGCCAGCAGCTTCCCTCAGGGTGGCTACGAGCAGTACTTC.

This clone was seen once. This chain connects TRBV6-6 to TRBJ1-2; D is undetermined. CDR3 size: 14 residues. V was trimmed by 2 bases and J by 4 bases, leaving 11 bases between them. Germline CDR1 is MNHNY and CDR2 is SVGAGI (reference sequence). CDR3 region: CASSYDAPGYGYTF. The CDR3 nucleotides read TGTGCCAGCAGTTACGACGCCCCGGGCTATGGCTACACCTTC.